These T cell receptor beta chains were read from a single sample in a study of identical twins. TCRdb ran MiXCR on the 5' RACE reads and lists one entry per CDR3 protein. The repertoire holds approximately 280,000 distinct CDR3 sequences, with roughly 8.6% as singletons. The sample was also linked to a second study, of yellow fever vaccine responses in identical twins.

The sequenced sample was memory (CD45RO+) T cells sorted from blood. All receptors come from a woman younger than 35 in good health. Each CDR3 is given with its conserved first and last residue. The D gene is left open where the match is weak. Clone size is shown for a subset of rows, as once, few, many or a class of expanded clone.

d_call,clone_size,v_call,j_call,cdr3_length,cdr3_aa,cdr3_nt
TRBD2,.,TRBV18,TRBJ2-5,16,CASSPPSGKYQETQYF,TGTGCCAGCTCTCCTCCTAGCGGGAAGTACCAAGAGACCCAGTACTTC
.,many,TRBV18,TRBJ2-7,14,CASSPPGQPRGQYF,TGTGCCAGCTCACCACCCGGACAGCCAAGGGGGCAGTACTTC
TRBD1,many,TRBV12-3/TRBV12-4,TRBJ1-1,15,CASSFRQGGNTEAFF,TGTGCCAGCAGTTTCCGACAGGGTGGGAACACTGAAGCTTTCTTT
TRBD2,few,TRBV7-8,TRBJ2-7,15,CASSLESSGSYEQYF,TGTGCCAGCAGCTTAGAGTCTAGCGGGTCCTACGAGCAGTACTTC
.,few,TRBV5-6,TRBJ2-1,14,CASSQDTSYNEQFF,TGTGCCAGCAGCCAGGACACGTCCTACAATGAGCAGTTCTTC
TRBD1,few,TRBV20-1,TRBJ2-5,14,CSGTGTGGVETQYF,TGCAGTGGCACCGGGACAGGGGGCGTTGAGACCCAGTACTTC
.,.,TRBV7-9,TRBJ1-1,13,CASGGWGLTEAFF,TGTGCCAGCGGGGGCTGGGGGCTCACTGAAGCTTTCTTT
.,.,TRBV5-1,TRBJ2-1,15,CASSLVTSSYNEQFF,TGCGCCAGCAGCTTGGTGACAAGCTCCTACAATGAGCAGTTCTTC
TRBD2,many,TRBV20-1,TRBJ2-3,17,CSARAGGSGFRTDTQYF,TGCAGTGCTAGAGCGGGGGGTAGCGGGTTTCGCACAGATACGCAGTATTTT
.,many,TRBV5-1,TRBJ1-4,14,CASSLAATNEKLFF,TGCGCCAGCAGCTTGGCAGCAACTAATGAAAAACTGTTTTTT
.,.,TRBV27,TRBJ1-2,18,CASMGPGRKGRANYGYTF,TGTGCCAGCATGGGGCCAGGGCGCAAAGGAAGGGCTAACTATGGCTACACCTTC
TRBD1,few,TRBV20-1,TRBJ1-1,13,CSVDRGHRTEAFF,TGCAGTGTTGACAGGGGGCATCGTACTGAAGCTTTCTTT
TRBD1,many,TRBV10-3,TRBJ2-6,19,CATNSVGGTGSERTNVLTF,TGTGCCACCAACAGTGTGGGTGGGACAGGGTCCGAACGGACCAACGTCCTGACTTTC
TRBD2,few,TRBV28,TRBJ2-2,16,CASSSSGNGDTGELFF,TGTGCCAGCAGTTCCAGCGGGAACGGCGACACCGGGGAGCTGTTTTTT
.,few,TRBV6-2/TRBV6-3,TRBJ1-1,13,CASSHQSGTEAFF,TGTGCCAGCAGTCACCAGTCGGGAACTGAAGCTTTCTTT
.,.,TRBV3-1,TRBJ2-2,16,CASSWTDSLNTGELFF,TGTGCCAGCAGCTGGACAGACAGCTTGAACACCGGGGAGCTGTTTTTT
TRBD1,.,TRBV2,TRBJ1-2,14,CASSEWSGGGGYTF,TGTGCCAGCAGTGAATGGTCAGGGGGAGGTGGCTACACCTTC
TRBD2,few,TRBV5-1,TRBJ2-3,17,CASVGGLAGARTDTQYF,TGCGCCAGCGTGGGGGGACTAGCGGGAGCCCGCACAGATACGCAGTATTTT